This entry lists 28 T cell receptor beta chains sequenced from one sample in a study of blood T cell repertoires in COVID-19. Method: immunoSEQ multiplex PCR; TCRdb's copy keeps in-frame clones and lacks some. The sample shows some 98,000 clones, about 80% of them seen only once. The sequenced sample consisted of peripheral blood. These receptors were obtained from a man aged 65 to 85 with active or convalescent COVID-19.

The chain combines TRBV6-2 or TRBV6-3 with TRBJ2-3, with TRBD2 matching 9 bases. The V segment lost 5 bases and the J segment 7 bases; nucleotides outside the gene matches: 7. The CDR3 runs 14 residues. Germline values: CDR1 MNHEY, CDR2 SVGEGT. This chain's CDR3 is CASSPRGGPYTQYF. DNA of the CDR3: TGTGCCAGCAGTCCGCGGGGGGGCCCTTATACGCAGTATTTT.

The chain is built from TRBV18 and TRBJ2-7; maybe TRBD1 (5 bases). V was shortened by 4 bases and J by 0 bases, with 10 bases between the two germline ends. CDR3 length equals 14 residues. Germline values: CDR1 KGHSH, CDR2 LQKENI. CDR3 protein: CASSQGAHSYEQYF. In nucleotides, the CDR3 is TGTGCCAGCTCACAAGGGGCTCACTCCTACGAGCAGTACTTC.

J is TRBJ1-1 and V is TRBV18; possibly TRBD1 for D (5 bases). The V and J ends lost 1 base and 4 bases respectively, with 16 bases between them. The CDR3 has 16 residues. Germline CDR1 KGHSH, CDR2 LQKENI. CDR3 amino acids: CASSPRGDSSGTEAFF. CDR3 coding DNA: TGTGCCAGCTCACCACGCGGCGACAGTTCTGGCACTGAAGCTTTCTTT. Filled out from reference TRBV18 and TRBJ1-1, the complete variable domain reads NAGVMQNPRHLVRRRGQEARLRCSPMKGHSHVYWYRQLPEEGLKFMVYLQKENIIDESGMPKERFSAEFPKEGPSILRIQQVVRGDSAAYFCASSPRGDSSGTEAFFGQGTRLTVV.

The chain joins TRBV3-1 (or the pseudogene TRBV3-2) to TRBJ2-5; 8 positions match TRBD2. Germline-derived CDR1 and CDR2 are LGHDT and YNNKEL (reference sequence). Losses at the gene ends were 1 base for V and 5 bases for J; bases not matched to a gene: 6. CDR3 length: 15 amino acids. CDR3 amino acids: CASSQASGGQETQYF. The CDR3 DNA reads as TGTGCCAGCAGCCAAGCGTCGGGGGGGCAGGAGACCCAGTACTTC.

The chain uses TRBV30 and TRBJ1-1; no definite D call. Germline V gene data show CDR1 as GTSNPN and CDR2 as SVGIG (reference sequence). Trimming took off 2 bases at V and 3 bases at J, with 10 bases between the two ends. The CDR3 consists of 13 residues. The CDR3 reads CAWSPWEDTEAFF. CDR3 in DNA: TGTGCCTGGAGTCCATGGGAGGACACTGAAGCTTTCTTT.

This chain connects TRBV30 to TRBJ2-3; 8 nucleotides align to TRBD2. The J segment lost 7 bases and the V segment lost 2 bases, leaving 8 bases of the junction unmatched. The CDR3 is 14 amino acids. Germline CDR1 and CDR2: GTSNPN and SVGIG (reference sequence). The CDR3 protein is CAWSPRGGSYTQYF. CDR3 in DNA: TGTGCCTGGAGTCCCCGGGGGGGTTCGTATACGCAGTATTTT.

The V and J genes are TRBV12-3 or TRBV12-4 and TRBJ2-1, with TRBD1 matching 7 bases. The length of the CDR3 is 12 residues. V gave up 5 bases and J gave up 7 bases; unmatched junction bases: 2. The CDR3 is CASSQQGNEQFF. In DNA, the CDR3 is TGTGCCAGCAGTCAACAGGGGAATGAGCAGTTCTTC.

CDR3 sequence: CASSLGQVNTGELFF. The CDR3 coding sequence is TGCGCCAGCAGCTTGGGACAGGTCAACACCGGGGAGCTGTTTTTT. V gene TRBV5-1 combines with J gene TRBJ2-2; D perhaps matches TRBD1 (6 bases). V was trimmed by 0 bases and J by 2 bases, leaving 8 bases between them. The germline CDR1 and CDR2 sequences are SGHRS and YFSETQ. CDR3 length: 15 residues.

This clone turned up a few times. The genes are TRBV19 and TRBJ1-1; the D is unclear. This CDR3 has 13 amino acids. The V end was cut by 8 bases, the J end by 1 base, with 11 bases between. CDR1 LNHDA and CDR2 SQIVND come from the germline V gene (reference sequence). The DNA of the CDR3 is TGTGCCAGTGGCGGGAACCCGAACACTGAAGCTTTCTTT. Encoded protein: CASGGNPNTEAFF.

J is TRBJ2-3 and V is TRBV7-9; TRBD2 matches at 10 bases. CDR1 is SEHNR and CDR2 is FQNEAQ in the germline V gene (reference sequence). Unmatched junction bases numbered 8, after V lost 0 bases and J lost 2 bases. CDR3 length equals 18 residues. This chain's CDR3 is CASSLAPSGGPFTDTQYF. The CDR3 DNA follows: TGTGCCAGCAGCTTAGCACCTAGCGGGGGCCCCTTCACAGATACGCAGTATTTT.

The chain employs TRBV7-2 and TRBJ1-4; 7 bases fit TRBD1. The CDR3 has 16 amino acids. CDR1 is SGHTA and CDR2 is FQGNSA in the germline V gene. Trimming removed 5 bases from V and 10 bases from J; junction bases left unmatched: 16. CDR3 amino acids: CASSPGAGGNQGKLFF. The CDR3 coding sequence is TGTGCCAGCAGCCCTGGGGCAGGGGGAAATCAAGGAAAACTGTTTTTT.

The V gene is TRBV2, the J gene TRBJ1-5; TRBD1 matches at 8 bases. The CDR3 is 14 residues long. J gave up 6 bases and V 6 bases, and 7 bases lay outside the gene matches. Looked up from germline, CDR1 is SNHLY and CDR2 is FYNNEI. The CDR3, as DNA: TGTGCCAGCAGCCCGGACAGGGTGCTTCAGCCCCAGCATTTT. Protein product: CASSPDRVLQPQHF. Full variable domain (rest looked up from reference TRBV2 and TRBJ1-5): EPEVTQTPSHQVTQMGQEVILRCVPISNHLYFYWYRQILGQKVEFLVSFYNNEISEKSEIFDDQFSVERPDGSNFTLKIRSTKLEDSAMYFCASSPDRVLQPQHFGDGTRLSIL.

This clone was counted once. The chain joins TRBV7-9 to TRBJ2-2; 9 bases match TRBD1. CDR1 SEHNR and CDR2 FQNEAQ come from the germline V gene (reference sequence). CDR3 size: 16 residues. V lost 4 bases, J lost 6 bases, and 9 bases stayed unmatched. The CDR3 DNA sequence: TGTGCCAGCAGCTACCGGGACAGGGTTTCTCCCGGGGAGCTGTTTTTT. This gives the protein CASSYRDRVSPGELFF.

This clone has just one count. The V and J genes are TRBV18 and TRBJ1-1; maybe TRBD1 (5 bases). V was shortened by 6 bases and J by 1 base, with 15 bases between the two germline ends. Germline CDR1 and CDR2: KGHSH and LQKENI. The CDR3 consists of 15 residues. CDR3 nucleotides: TGTGCCAGCTCTCAATACAGGTTATCGAACACTGAAGCTTTCTTT. This translates into CASSQYRLSNTEAFF.

V is TRBV7-8 and J is TRBJ2-3; TRBD2 matches 8 bases. With 4 bases clipped from V and 5 bases from J, the junction kept 5 bases outside the gene matches. The CDR3 is 14 residues long. The germline V gene has CDR1 SGHVS and CDR2 FQNEAQ. The chain's CDR3 is CASSSSSGQDTQYF. CDR3 coding DNA: TGTGCCAGCAGCTCTTCTAGCGGGCAAGATACGCAGTATTTT.

The CDR3 protein is CASRGTSGTGAYEQYF. DNA for the CDR3: TGTGCCAGCAGAGGGACATCCGGGACAGGGGCCTACGAGCAGTACTTC. The chain links TRBV7-8 to TRBJ2-7; 10 bases agree with TRBD1. Germline V gives CDR1 SGHVS, CDR2 FQNEAQ. CDR3 length: 16 residues. Germline trimming cut 6 bases from V and 2 bases from J; bases unmatched to any gene: 10.

This clone was seen just once. The rearrangement joins TRBV20-1 to TRBJ2-1, with D perhaps matching TRBD1 (6 bases). CDR3 length equals 10 residues. Deletions cut 7 bases from V and 12 bases from J, with 13 bases between. Germline V gives CDR1 DFQATT, CDR2 SNEGSKA (reference sequence). The CDR3 DNA reads as TGCAGTGTCTGGGTACAGGGGCAGTTCTTC. This gives the protein CSVWVQGQFF.

This clone was seen more than once but under ten times. The chain has TRBV7-9 and TRBJ2-1, with D maybe TRBD1 (6 bases). Trimming removed 0 bases at V and 10 bases at J, with 13 bases between. This CDR3 is built from 14 residues. Per the germline V gene, CDR1 is SEHNR and CDR2 is FQNEAQ (reference sequence). CDR3 in DNA: TGTGCCAGCAGCTTAGCAGGCAGGGGTAGCGAGCAGTTCTTC. It codes for CASSLAGRGSEQFF.

The V call is TRBV19, the J call TRBJ1-1, with 8 bases matching TRBD1. Unmatched junction bases numbered 14, after V lost 7 bases and J lost 4 bases. This CDR3 spans 16 amino acids. Per germline, CDR1 LNHDA and CDR2 SQIVND (reference sequence). CDR3 sequence: CASTTPRQGLSTEAFF. In DNA, the CDR3 is TGTGCCAGTACCACCCCTCGACAGGGGCTGAGCACTGAAGCTTTCTTT.

The J gene is TRBJ1-5, the V gene TRBV21-1; the table assigns TRBD1, which was not confirmed against the DNA. TRBV21-1 is noted as a pseudogene. The CDR3 loop spans 14 amino acids. The CDR3 DNA sequence: TGTGCCGGCCTAGGGACAGGGTGGAGTCAGCCCCAGCATTTT. This gives the protein CAGLGTGWSQPQHF.

CDR3 amino acids: CASRQQGANYGYTF. The CDR3 DNA follows: TGTGCCAGCAGGCAACAGGGAGCTAACTATGGCTACACCTTC. This chain links TRBV6-5 with TRBJ1-2, with D tentatively TRBD1 (6 bases). The germline V gene encodes CDR1 MNHEY and CDR2 SVGAGI. V lost 6 bases and J 0 bases, leaving 11 bases between the germline ends. The CDR3 contains 14 residues.

This sequence joins TRBV3-1 (or the pseudogene TRBV3-2) and TRBJ2-2; D gene unclear. Trimming cost V 4 bases and J 6 bases, with 9 bases left between them. Germline CDR1 is LGHDT and CDR2 is YNNKEL (reference sequence). This CDR3 spans 13 amino acids. CDR3 region: CASSPAASGELFF. Here the CDR3 DNA reads TGTGCCAGCAGCCCTGCGGCGTCCGGGGAGCTGTTTTTT.

The CDR3 loop is CASSADSSGANVLTF. CDR3 bases: TGTGCCAGCAGTGCAGACAGCTCTGGGGCCAACGTCCTGACTTTC. V gene TRBV2 combines with J gene TRBJ2-6; D is possibly TRBD1 (5 bases). With 4 bases removed from V and 0 bases from J, the gap between germline ends came to 7 bases. Germline V gene sequence: CDR1 SNHLY, CDR2 FYNNEI. There are 15 residues in the CDR3.

This clone was recorded only once. This chain links TRBV7-2 with TRBJ2-1; TRBD1 aligns across 8 bases. The V segment lost 5 bases and the J segment 7 bases; nucleotides outside the gene matches: 10. There are 15 residues in the CDR3. Germline-derived CDR1 and CDR2 are SGHTA and FQGNSA. In nucleotides, the CDR3 is TGTGCCAGCAGCCCACGAGCTGGACAGGGTAATGAGCAGTTCTTC. Translation gives CASSPRAGQGNEQFF. The full variable domain, completed using reference TRBV7-2 and TRBJ2-1, is GAGVSQSPSNKVTEKGKDVELRCDPISGHTALYWYRQSLGQGLEFLIYFQGNSAPDKSGLPSDRFSAERTGGSVSTLTIQRTQQEDSAVYLCASSPRAGQGNEQFFGPGTRLTVL.

The CDR3 is CACDSGIYTGELFF. CDR3 DNA sequence: TGTGCCTGTGATAGCGGGATCTACACCGGGGAGCTGTTTTTT. The rearrangement uses TRBV30 and TRBJ2-2; 8 nucleotides match TRBD2. Germline lookup yields CDR1 GTSNPN and CDR2 SVGIG (reference sequence). V was clipped by 6 bases and J by 3 bases; unmatched bases: 6. The CDR3 contains 14 residues.

This rearrangement joins TRBV18 to TRBJ2-2; a possible D gene is TRBD2 (5 bases). Germline V gives CDR1 KGHSH, CDR2 LQKENI. The V end was cut by 4 bases, the J end by 0 bases, with 12 bases between. CDR3 length: 16 amino acids. CDR3 DNA sequence: TGTGCCAGCTCACTCAAGGACTTCCCGAACACCGGGGAGCTGTTTTTT. Translation: CASSLKDFPNTGELFF.

The rearrangement links TRBV2 to TRBJ2-7; 7 bases map to TRBD1. Germline V gene sequence: CDR1 SNHLY, CDR2 FYNNEI. J lost 4 bases, V lost 5 bases, and 8 bases had no gene match. This CDR3 is 14 amino acids long. The DNA of the CDR3 is TGTGCCAGCAGTTCCGGGACAGCCTCTTACGAGCAGTACTTC. Protein: CASSSGTASYEQYF.

The rearrangement links TRBV3-1 (or the pseudogene TRBV3-2) to TRBJ2-1; D may be TRBD1 (6 bases). Trimming cost V 3 bases and J 3 bases, with 15 bases left between them. In germline, CDR1 is LGHDT, CDR2 YNNKEL (reference sequence). The CDR3 runs to 16 residues. CDR3 nucleotide sequence: TGTGCCAGCAGCCACCACGCCCGGGGACACTACAATGAGCAGTTCTTC. Amino acids: CASSHHARGHYNEQFF.